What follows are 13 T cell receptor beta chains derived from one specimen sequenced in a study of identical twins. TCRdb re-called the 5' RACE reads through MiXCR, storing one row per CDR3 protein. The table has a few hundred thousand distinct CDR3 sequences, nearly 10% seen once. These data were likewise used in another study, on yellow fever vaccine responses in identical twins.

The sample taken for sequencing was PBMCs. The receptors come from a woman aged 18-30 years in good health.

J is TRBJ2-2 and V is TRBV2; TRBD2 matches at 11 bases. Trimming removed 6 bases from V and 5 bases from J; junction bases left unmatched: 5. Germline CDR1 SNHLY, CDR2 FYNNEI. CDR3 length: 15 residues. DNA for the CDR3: TGTGCCAGCAGGTCGACTAGCGGGGCGACCGGGGAGCTGTTTTTT. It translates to CASRSTSGATGELFF.

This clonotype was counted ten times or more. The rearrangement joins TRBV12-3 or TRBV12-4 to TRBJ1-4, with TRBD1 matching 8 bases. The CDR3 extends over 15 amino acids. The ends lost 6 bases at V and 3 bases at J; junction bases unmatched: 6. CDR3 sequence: CASSTGQGANEKLFF. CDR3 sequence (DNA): TGTGCCAGCAGCACCGGACAGGGCGCTAATGAAAAACTGTTTTTT.

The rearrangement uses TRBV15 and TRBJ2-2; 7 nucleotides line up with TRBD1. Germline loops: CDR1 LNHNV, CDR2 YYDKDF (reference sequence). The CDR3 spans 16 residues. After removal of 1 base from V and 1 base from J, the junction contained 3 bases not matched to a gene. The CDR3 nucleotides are TGTGCCACCAGCAGAGTGGGACAGCGGAACACCGGGGAGCTGTTTTTT. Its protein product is CATSRVGQRNTGELFF.

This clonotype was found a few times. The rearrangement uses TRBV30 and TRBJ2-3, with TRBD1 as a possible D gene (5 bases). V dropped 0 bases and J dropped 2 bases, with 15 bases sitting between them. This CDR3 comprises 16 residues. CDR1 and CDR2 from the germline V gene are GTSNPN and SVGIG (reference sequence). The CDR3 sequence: CAWSVGHLRFTDTQYF. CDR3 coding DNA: TGTGCCTGGAGTGTAGGACACCTTAGATTCACAGATACGCAGTATTTT.

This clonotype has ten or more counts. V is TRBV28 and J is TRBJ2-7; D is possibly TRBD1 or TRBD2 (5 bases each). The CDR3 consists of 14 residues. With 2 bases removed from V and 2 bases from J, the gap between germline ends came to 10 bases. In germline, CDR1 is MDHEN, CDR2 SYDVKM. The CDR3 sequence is CASSLRDVPYEQYF. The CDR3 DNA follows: TGTGCCAGCAGTTTAAGGGACGTCCCCTACGAGCAGTACTTC. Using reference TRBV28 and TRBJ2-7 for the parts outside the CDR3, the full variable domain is DVKVTQSSRYLVKRTGEKVFLECVQDMDHENMFWYRQDPGLGLRLIYFSYDVKMKEKGDIPEGYSVSREKKERFSLILESASTNQTSMYLCASSLRDVPYEQYFGPGTRLTVT.

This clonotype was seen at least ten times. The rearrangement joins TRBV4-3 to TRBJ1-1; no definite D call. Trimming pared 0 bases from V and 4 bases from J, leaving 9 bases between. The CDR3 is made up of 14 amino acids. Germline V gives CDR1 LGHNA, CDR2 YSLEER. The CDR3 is CASSQDWQSTEAFF. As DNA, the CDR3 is TGCGCCAGCAGCCAAGATTGGCAGTCCACTGAAGCTTTCTTT.

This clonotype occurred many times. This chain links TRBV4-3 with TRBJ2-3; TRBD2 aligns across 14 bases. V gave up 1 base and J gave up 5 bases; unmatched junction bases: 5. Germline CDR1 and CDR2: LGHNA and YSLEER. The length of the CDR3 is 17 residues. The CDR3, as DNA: TGCGCCAGCAGCCAAGGGGGACTAGCGGGAGTAGAAGATACGCAGTATTTT. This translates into CASSQGGLAGVEDTQYF.

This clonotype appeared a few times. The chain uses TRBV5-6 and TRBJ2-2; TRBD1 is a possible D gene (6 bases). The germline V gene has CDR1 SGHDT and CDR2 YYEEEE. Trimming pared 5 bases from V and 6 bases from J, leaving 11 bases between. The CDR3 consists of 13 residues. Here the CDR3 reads CASRYRDAGELFF. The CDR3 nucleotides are TGTGCCAGCAGATACAGGGACGCCGGGGAGCTGTTTTTT. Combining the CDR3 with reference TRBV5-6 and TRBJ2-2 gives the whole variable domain DAGVTQSPTHLIKTRGQQVTLRCSPKSGHDTVSWYQQALGQGPQFIFQYYEEEERQRGNFPDRFSGHQFPNYSSELNVNALLLGDSALYLCASRYRDAGELFFGEGSRLTVL.

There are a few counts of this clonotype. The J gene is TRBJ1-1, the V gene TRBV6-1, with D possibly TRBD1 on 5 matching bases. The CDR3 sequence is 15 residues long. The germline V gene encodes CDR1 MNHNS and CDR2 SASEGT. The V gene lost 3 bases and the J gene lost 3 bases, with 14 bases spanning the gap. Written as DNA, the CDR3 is TGTGCCAGCAGTGATCCCTGGGGGATACACACTGAAGCTTTCTTT. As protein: CASSDPWGIHTEAFF.

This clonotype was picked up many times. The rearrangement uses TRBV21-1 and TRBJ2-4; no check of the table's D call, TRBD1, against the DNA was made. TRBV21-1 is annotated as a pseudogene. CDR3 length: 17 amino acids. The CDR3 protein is CASIPPFGDRIGNIQYF. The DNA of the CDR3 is TGTGCCAGCATCCCCCCCTTCGGGGACAGGATCGGAAACATTCAGTACTTC.

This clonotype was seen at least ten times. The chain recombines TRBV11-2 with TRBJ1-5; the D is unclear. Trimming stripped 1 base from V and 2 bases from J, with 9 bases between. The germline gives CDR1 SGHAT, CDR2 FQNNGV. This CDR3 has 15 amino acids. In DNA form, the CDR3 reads TGTGCCAGCAGCTTAGTGGCAGGAGGCAATCAGCCCCAGCATTTT. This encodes CASSLVAGGNQPQHF.

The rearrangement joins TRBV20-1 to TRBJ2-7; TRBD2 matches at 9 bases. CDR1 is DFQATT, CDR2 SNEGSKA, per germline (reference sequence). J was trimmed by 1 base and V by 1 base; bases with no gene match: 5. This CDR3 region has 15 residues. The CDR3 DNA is TGCAGTGCTAGAGGAACTAGCGGGTTTTCCTACGAGCAGTACTTC. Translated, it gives CSARGTSGFSYEQYF.

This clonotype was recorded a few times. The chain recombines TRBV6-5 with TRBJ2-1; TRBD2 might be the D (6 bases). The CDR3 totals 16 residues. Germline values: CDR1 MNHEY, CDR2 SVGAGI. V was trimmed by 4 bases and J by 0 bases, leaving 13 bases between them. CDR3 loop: CASSLSGSRSYNEQFF. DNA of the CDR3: TGTGCCAGCAGTTTGAGCGGGTCCCGCTCCTACAATGAGCAGTTCTTC.